The 18 T cell receptor delta chains below all came from one sample that was sequenced in a study of γδ T cells in repeated Plasmodium falciparum infection. TCRdb reanalysed the multiplex PCR reads via CATT. The table has 75,000 to 100,000 delta-chain clones, 1.4% to 1.5% seen once. Bulk repertoires came from Vgamma9/Vdelta2+ or Vdelta2-negative gammadelta T cells flow-sorted from PBMC. Material for sequencing was gamma-delta T cells from blood. The source of these receptors is a pool of human donors (malaria-infected and uninfected, not separated).

On this clone: This may be a read error, as it is one base from a much larger clone. The chain joins TRDV2 to TRDJ3, with 12 nucleotides matching TRDD3. TCRdb lists no J gene, so it was determined here by aligning the DNA to germline. The length of the CDR3 is 23 residues. The germline V gene has CDR1 GEAIGNYY and CDR2 EKD. Trimming at V came to 1 base and at J to 2 bases, leaving 17 bases not matched to a gene. DNA of the CDR3: TGTGCCTGTGACACGGCCTACGGGACTGGGGGATACCGCCCAACCTGGGACACCCGACAGATGTTTTTC. The encoded protein is CACDTAYGTGGYRPTWDTRQMFF.

This clone was found a few times. The translation of this DNA and the TCRdb protein of a much larger clone differ at residue 13, probably owing to a read error; the protein shown here is translated from the DNA. V usage is TRDV1 and J usage is TRDJ1; 7 bases map to TRDD3. Here the J gene came from matching the DNA to germline, since TCRdb omits it. This CDR3 has 22 amino acids. The ends lost 1 base at V and 2 bases at J; junction bases unmatched: 25. The germline CDR1 and CDR2 sequences are TSWWSYY and QGS. DNA for the CDR3: TGTGCTCTTGGGGAACGGCCTTTAAAGGCGTGGTACCGGGGGATGCGAACCGATAAACTCATCTTT. It encodes CALGERPLKAWYRGMRTDKLIF.

This clone was observed a handful of times. The amino acid sequence in TCRdb belongs to a much larger clone and departs from this DNA's translation at residue 4, likely a sequencing read error; the sequence shown is translated from the DNA. This sequence joins TRDV2 and TRDJ1; possible D gene TRDD3, 6 bases. TCRdb records no J gene; here it was assigned by comparing the DNA to germline. V lost 5 bases to trimming and J lost 5 bases, with 14 bases between them. This CDR3 has 13 residues. Looked up from germline, CDR1 is GEAIGNYY and CDR2 is EKD. The CDR3 region has the DNA TGTGCCTGTGGCCGGGGGAAAGGAGATAAACTCATCTTT. Protein sequence: CACGRGKGDKLIF.

This clone occurred many times. The chain employs TRDV1 and TRDJ1; the D is unclear. Germline CDR1 and CDR2: TSWWSYY and QGS. The CDR3 covers 15 residues. V dropped 3 bases and J dropped 11 bases, with 22 bases sitting between them. The CDR3 region is CALGDIQSSPLGLIF. Written as DNA, the CDR3 is TGTGCTCTTGGGGATATCCAATCCAGTCCTCTAGGGCTCATCTTT.

This clone was observed at least ten times. The protein given by TCRdb reflects a much larger clone and differs at residue 5 from this DNA's translation, likely from a read error; the protein shown is the DNA's translation. The chain links TRDV2 to TRDJ1; the match to TRDD3 covers 10 bases. In the absence of a J gene in TCRdb, the DNA was matched to germline to assign it here. This CDR3 is built from 20 residues. V was clipped by 3 bases and J by 3 bases; unmatched bases: 21. Germline CDR1 GEAIGNYY, CDR2 EKD. The chain's CDR3 is CACDSISGGGIRELADKLIF. CDR3 bases: TGTGCCTGTGACTCAATCAGCGGCGGGGGGATACGCGAATTGGCCGATAAACTCATCTTT.

In regard to this clone: The TCRdb record carries a much larger clone's protein, which differs from this DNA's translation at residue 7; a read error is the likely cause, and the protein listed here is the DNA translation. CDR3 amino acids: CALGELPGAPMGDTLTAQLFF. As DNA, the CDR3 is TGTGCTCTTGGGGAACTCCCAGGAGCCCCCATGGGGGATACTTTGACAGCACAACTCTTCTTT. The chain combines TRDV1 with TRDJ2, with TRDD3 matching 9 bases. Germline CDR1 and CDR2: TSWWSYY and QGS. J gave up 0 bases and V 0 bases, and 14 bases lay outside the gene matches. The CDR3 totals 21 residues.

This clone was recorded at least ten times. TCRdb assigns this DNA the protein of a much larger clone, which departs from its translation at residue 3; this likely reflects a read error, and the protein shown comes from translating the DNA. This sequence joins TRDV2 and TRDJ1; 10 bases map to TRDD3. TCRdb carries no J gene annotation; the J gene was assigned here by matching the DNA with germline. This CDR3 is built from 18 residues. The V gene's germline CDR1 is GEAIGNYY and CDR2 EKD. CDR3 bases: TGTGCCCGTGACACCCTGTACACTGGGGGATCTTACTTCGGTAAACTCATCTTT. Its translation is CARDTLYTGGSYFGKLIF.

This clone was picked up many times. TCRdb shows a much larger clone's protein in place of this DNA's translation, and the two differ at residue 4, likely through a read error; the protein shown is translated from the DNA. The chain couples TRDV1 to TRDJ1; D perhaps matches TRDD3 (5 bases). The CDR3 runs to 15 residues. Germline CDR1 is TSWWSYY and CDR2 is QGS. V lost 7 bases and J 2 bases, leaving 17 bases between the germline ends. This CDR3 is CALVGPIRVTDKLIF. CDR3 DNA: TGTGCTCTTGTGGGGCCGATCCGGGTTACCGATAAACTCATCTTT.

This clone was seen ten or more times. CDR3 coding DNA: TGTGCTCTTTTTCAAAGGACTGGGGGATACGTAAGGCTCATCTTT. This codes for CALFQRTGGYVRLIF. This rearrangement joins TRDV1 to TRDJ1, with 13 bases aligning to TRDD3. This CDR3 has 15 amino acids. Looked up from germline, CDR1 is TSWWSYY and CDR2 is QGS. V dropped 8 bases and J dropped 11; count of bases not matched to a gene: 14.

This clone was seen repeatedly, ten times or more. Other DNA sequences of this sample code for an identical CDR3. The chain recombines TRDV2 with TRDJ1, with 9 bases matching TRDD3. The V segment lost 3 bases and the J segment 5 bases; nucleotides outside the gene matches: 12. The CDR3 contains 16 residues. The germline V gene encodes CDR1 GEAIGNYY and CDR2 EKD. CDR3 DNA sequence: TGTGCCTGTGACCCCGTGGAAAGGCTGGGGGATGATAAACTCATCTTT. Translation gives CACDPVERLGDDKLIF.

This clone was counted between two and nine times. TCRdb's protein for this DNA is that of a much larger clone and differs from the translation at residue 10, likely a read error; the protein shown is the DNA translation. The CDR3 protein is CALGDPYFDLPSLTAQLFF. The CDR3 DNA follows: TGTGCTCTTGGGGACCCCTACTTCGATTTGCCGTCTTTGACAGCACAACTCTTCTTT. This sequence joins TRDV1 and TRDJ2, with D maybe TRDD2 (5 bases). TCRdb offers no J gene call, so here the DNA was matched to germline to obtain one. This CDR3 is 19 amino acids long. Trimming shortened V by 3 bases and J by 0 bases, and 20 bases separated the two germline ends. Germline loops: CDR1 TSWWSYY, CDR2 QGS.

Concerning this clone: The protein that TCRdb holds for this DNA derives from a much larger clone and differs from the translated DNA at residue 13, which likely indicates a read error; the protein shown here is translated from the DNA. The chain links TRDV1 to TRDJ1; TRDD2 matches at 7 bases. The CDR3 sequence is 16 residues long. CDR1 and CDR2 (germline): TSWWSYY, QGS. CDR3 nucleotide sequence: TGTGCTCTTGGGGAGACCCCTTTCCTACCGTACGATGAACTCATCTTT. It translates to CALGETPFLPYDELIF.

This clone was recorded a few times. TCRdb attributes to this sequence the protein of a much larger clone, which differs from the DNA translation at residue 13; a read error is likely, and the protein displayed is translated from the DNA. The chain joins TRDV1 to TRDJ1; possibly TRDD2 or TRDD3 for D (7 bases each). The CDR3 sequence is 21 residues long. V lost 4 bases and J 2 bases, leaving 32 bases between the germline ends. Germline V gene data show CDR1 as TSWWSYY and CDR2 as QGS. In nucleotides, the CDR3 is TGTGCTCTTGGGGCCCATTCCTACGTTGGTGGGGGACACTCAGAAACCGATAAACTCATCTTT. Amino acid sequence: CALGAHSYVGGGHSETDKLIF.

As for this clone: The TCRdb protein, from a much larger clone, departs from this DNA's translation at residue 14, likely by read error; the protein shown derives from the DNA. The chain is built from TRDV1 and TRDJ1, with 7 bases aligning to TRDD3. In the absence of a J gene in TCRdb, the DNA was matched to germline to assign it here. Germline V lookup: CDR1 TSWWSYY, CDR2 QGS. The CDR3 is 23 residues long. The V gene end was trimmed by 1 base and the J gene end by 0 bases; junction bases not matched to a gene: 26. CDR3 nucleotides: TGTGCTCTTGGGGAACCCACGTTCTGGACTCAGGGGGATTCCCAACTCTACACCGATAAACTCATCTTT. This gives the protein CALGEPTFWTQGDSQLYTDKLIF.

In this sample, this clone turned up a few times. TCRdb assigns this DNA the protein of a much larger clone, which departs from its translation at residue 12; this likely reflects a read error, and the protein shown comes from translating the DNA. The V and J genes are TRDV1 and TRDJ1; D is tentatively TRDD2 or TRDD3 (5 bases each). TCRdb does not report a J gene; here it was assigned by matching the DNA to germline references. Germline CDR1 and CDR2: TSWWSYY and QGS. The V and J ends lost 0 bases and 0 bases respectively, with 38 bases between them. The CDR3 sequence is 25 residues long. The DNA of the CDR3 is TGTGCTCTTGGGGAACTGTTGACAGCCCTACCCGTTGTACTGGAGGTCACACTGTACACCGATAAACTCATCTTT. This gives the protein CALGELLTALPVVLEVTLYTDKLIF.

Ten or more counts support this clone. This DNA's translation differs at residue 13 from TCRdb's protein, which comes from a much larger clone; a read error is likely, and the protein shown is translated from the DNA. The chain has TRDV3 and TRDJ1, with D possibly being TRDD2 (5 bases). CDR1 TVYSNPD and CDR2 GDNSRS come from the germline V gene (reference sequence). The CDR3 consists of 16 residues. The CDR3 reads CAFSTFVPLPTDRLIF. CDR3 coding DNA: TGTGCCTTTAGTACCTTCGTACCCCTCCCCACCGATAGACTCATCTTT.

As concerns this clone: With only one base between it and a far larger clone, this is likely a read error. This CDR3 is also generated by other DNA sequences in the sample. V and J are TRDV1 and TRDJ1; 9 bases line up with TRDD2. This CDR3 region has 22 residues. V lost 9 bases, J lost 0 bases, and 29 bases stayed unmatched. Germline V CDR1 and CDR2: TSWWSYY, QGS. CDR3 region: CALGSSFLRYRGARGNTDKLIF. The CDR3 bases are TGTGCTCTGGGGTCATCCTTCCTACGTTATAGGGGGGCCCGAGGGAACACCGATAAACTCATCTTT.

This clone was seen a few times. The protein in TCRdb stems from a much larger clone and differs at residue 10 from this DNA's translation, likely a read error; here the protein is translated from the DNA. The V gene is TRDV1, the J gene TRDJ1; 12 bases line up with TRDD3. TCRdb does not report a J gene; here it was assigned by matching the DNA to germline references. With 1 base clipped from V and 4 bases from J, the junction kept 16 bases outside the gene matches. CDR1 and CDR2 (germline): TSWWSYY, QGS. The CDR3 is made up of 20 amino acids. The CDR3 protein is CALGEPSEPPSGGYGDKLIF. CDR3 in DNA: TGTGCTCTTGGGGAACCTTCCGAACCCCCCTCTGGGGGATACGGCGATAAACTCATCTTT.